A single TCR beta chain is shown here with its context. The run of the v3.0 immunoSEQ assay was at survey level. Sequenced by immunoSEQ multiplex PCR; TCRdb stores in-frame clones only, minus some. The sample includes 20,000 to 30,000 clones, less than 85% seen only once; the top ten take about 9.5%. The source of the sample is a study of long-term antiretroviral therapy in people with HIV. Sequenced material: unsorted PBMCs, taken 2.3 years after starting antiretroviral therapy. This TCR was recovered from a man aged 35-49 years with HIV.

The DNA of the CDR3 is TGTGCCAGCTCACCCAATGCGGGACAGAAAATGTCTAACTATGGCTACACCTTC. This codes for CASSPNAGQKMSNYGYTF. The V gene is TRBV18, the J gene TRBJ1-2, with TRBD1 matching over 7 bases. CDR3 length: 18 amino acids. Germline V gene sequence: CDR1 KGHSH, CDR2 LQKENI. Trimming removed 3 bases from V and 0 bases from J; junction bases left unmatched: 13. Combining the CDR3 with reference TRBV18 and TRBJ1-2 gives the whole variable domain NAGVMQNPRHLVRRRGQEARLRCSPMKGHSHVYWYRQLPEEGLKFMVYLQKENIIDESGMPKERFSAEFPKEGPSILRIQQVVRGDSAAYFCASSPNAGQKMSNYGYTFGSGTRLTVV.